This T cell receptor beta chain was sequenced during a study of blood T cell repertoires in COVID-19. Study-wide background: Samples came from the United States, Italy and Spain, spanning acute and convalescent COVID-19.

Data came from immunoSEQ multiplex PCR; TCRdb stores just in-frame clones and leaves some out. The data show 110,000 or so clones, roughly 85% seen once. V gave up 1 base and J gave up 7 bases; unmatched junction bases: 4. The CDR3 runs to 14 residues. Germline CDR1 SGHRS, CDR2 YFSETQ. The sequencing input was peripheral blood. The rearrangement links TRBV5-1 to TRBJ1-2; 10 nucleotides agree with TRBD1. This clonotype originated in a human donor in a cohort sampled during active COVID-19. In DNA form, the CDR3 reads TGCGCCAGCAGCTTGAGACAGGGGGCTTTTGGCTACACCTTC. This encodes CASSLRQGAFGYTF.